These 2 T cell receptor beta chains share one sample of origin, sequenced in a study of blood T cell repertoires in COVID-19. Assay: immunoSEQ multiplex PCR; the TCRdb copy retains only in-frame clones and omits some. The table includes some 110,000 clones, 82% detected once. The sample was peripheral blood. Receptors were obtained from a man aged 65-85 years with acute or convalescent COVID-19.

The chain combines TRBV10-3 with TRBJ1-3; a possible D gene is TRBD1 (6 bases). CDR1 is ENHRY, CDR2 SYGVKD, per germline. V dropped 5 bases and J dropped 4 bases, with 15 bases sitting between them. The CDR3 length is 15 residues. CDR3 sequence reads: CAISFDRPGGNTIYF. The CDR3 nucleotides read TGTGCCATCAGTTTTGACAGGCCTGGGGGAAACACCATATATTTT.

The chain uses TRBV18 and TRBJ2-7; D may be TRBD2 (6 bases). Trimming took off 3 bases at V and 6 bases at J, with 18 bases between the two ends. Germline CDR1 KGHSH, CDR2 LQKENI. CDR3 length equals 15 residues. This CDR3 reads CASSPVGQGGIEQYF. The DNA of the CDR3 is TGTGCCAGCTCACCTGTAGGCCAGGGAGGTATCGAGCAGTACTTC.